The text below deals with one T cell receptor (beta chain). Its recognized antigen is unknown. No base-level quality is on record; no much larger clone is a single base apart. TCR beta libraries were generated from genomic DNA with the immunoSEQ kit, following the manufacturer's recommendations. To prepare libraries, a first multiplex PCR with proprietary primers was run, followed by a second PCR that added unique barcodes, and a bead cleanup was done after each round. Each sample batch included a kit-provided positive control reaction and a negative control reaction. The final libraries underwent checking on an Agilent 4200 TapeStation D1000 ScreenTape, volumetric pooling, and quantification by qPCR. Sequencing was performed on an Illumina NextSeq500 with a MidOutput 150-cycle cartridge, and 156 Read1 and 15 Index1 cycles were run with kit custom primers. The pooled library was loaded at around 1 pM with an approximately 21% PhiX control spike-in. From the authors' description of their analysis: Vendor-processed data were analyzed in R, and a clonotype was defined as all T cells sharing the same CDR3 nucleotide sequence. For clone abundance analyses, frequencies were normalized to the 10,000 most abundant clones in each sample. Public T cell clones, averaging fewer than five per sample, were removed before analysis. An abundance difference of at least 32-fold between compartments was the criterion for calling clonotypes tumor-enriched or baseline blood-enriched. A beta-binomial differential abundance model was used to identify clonotypes that were expanded or contracted between blood time points. Tumor-blood repertoire similarity was measured with the Baroni-Urbani and Buser coefficient, and group comparisons used two-tailed Wilcoxon tests in R. Imported from immuneACCESS, the table was reduced by TCRdb to in-frame sequences with V and J called. These copies leave out some clones; in studies compared against another copy, an unresolved V gene accounts for under half, and the cause of the remainder is not known. That table gives V, J and clone size, and the DNA gave D and trimming. For this sample there are tens of thousands of clones; roughly 80% appear just once. The top ten hold approximately 30% of the sample.

The data derive from a study of radiation and T cells in renal cell carcinoma (TCRdb year 2020). Some background on the complete study: The samples were drawn from a clinical trial, where primary renal cell carcinomas were treated with 15 Gy of stereotactic body radiation therapy and then removed by nephrectomy 4 weeks afterward. In the roughly 49 samples combined, around 3.7 million unique CDR3 nucleotide sequences were found, encoding 3,000,000 or so unique CDR3 amino acid sequences. In total, 50 to 60 samples underwent TCR beta sequencing: some 26 tumors plus 27 peripheral blood samples.

Broad study findings and their caveats: Changes in the blood repertoire were not tracked past 4 weeks after treatment. In blood, the top tumor clonotypes increased from baseline to 2 weeks after radiation and then shrank by 4 weeks, which suggests a temporary expansion of tumor-resident clones. Because the trial had a single-armed design, the trial could not examine how radiation dose or scheduling affected the TCR repertoire. Because pretreatment tumor biopsies were not available, the baseline intratumoral presence of clonotypes could not be determined.

This specimen's time point label, interpreted: blood 2 weeks post-SBRT. The sample's treatment or condition label, in plain terms: 15 Gy SBRT to primary tumor, nephrectomy 4 weeks later. To follow tumor-enriched clonotypes, serial peripheral blood was collected from radiation-treated patients at baseline and at 2 weeks and 4 weeks after SBRT. Every patient's renal cell carcinoma showed clear cell pathology. The QIAamp DNA Blood Mini Kit (Qiagen) was used to prepare genomic DNA for TCR sequencing. The analyses included just those samples that passed every quality control check. The CDR3 goes from the cysteine to the phenylalanine over 14 residues. The retained sequence is limited to the CDR3, 42 bases, with the frame set at the first base. In the germline V gene, CDR1 corresponds to MNHEY and CDR2 to SVGAGI. Deletion took 5 bases off V and 0 bases off J, with a span of 8 bases between the germline ends.

The source of this sequence is a man aged 55-75 years with renal cell carcinoma. Sequencing used blood, obtained from a patient whose treatment included radiotherapy and nephrectomy. The chain is made from TRBV6-5 and TRBJ1-5; the D segment cannot be called with confidence. This receptor carries the CDR3 CASSVSDSNQPQHF. The DNA sequence reads TGTGCCAGCAGTGTGAGTGATAGCAATCAGCCCCAGCATTTT.